This T cell receptor beta chain was sequenced during a study of PD-1 blockade in classical Hodgkin lymphoma. Study at large: Nivolumab dosing for patients was 3 mg/kg, administered intravenously every 2 weeks.

TCRdb keeps only in-frame clones here, not all; method: immunoSEQ multiplex PCR. The table lists 90,000 to 100,000 clones, roughly 89% of them singletons. With V trimmed by 0 bases and J by 8 bases, 1 base remained unmatched. Germline V gives CDR1 SGDLS, CDR2 YYNGEE. This CDR3 is built from 15 residues. Each and every patient relapsed after autologous stem cell transplantation, and patients got differing brentuximab vedotin exposure. The J gene is TRBJ2-1, the V gene TRBV9; 14 nucleotides match TRBD2. The source is a human donor with classical Hodgkin lymphoma. Sequenced here: peripheral blood mononuclear cells (PBMCs), sampled before the second cycle of nivolumab. CDR3 DNA: TGTGCCAGCAGCGTAGGGGGACTAGCGGGAGATGAGCAGTTCTTC. Its protein product is CASSVGGLAGDEQFF.